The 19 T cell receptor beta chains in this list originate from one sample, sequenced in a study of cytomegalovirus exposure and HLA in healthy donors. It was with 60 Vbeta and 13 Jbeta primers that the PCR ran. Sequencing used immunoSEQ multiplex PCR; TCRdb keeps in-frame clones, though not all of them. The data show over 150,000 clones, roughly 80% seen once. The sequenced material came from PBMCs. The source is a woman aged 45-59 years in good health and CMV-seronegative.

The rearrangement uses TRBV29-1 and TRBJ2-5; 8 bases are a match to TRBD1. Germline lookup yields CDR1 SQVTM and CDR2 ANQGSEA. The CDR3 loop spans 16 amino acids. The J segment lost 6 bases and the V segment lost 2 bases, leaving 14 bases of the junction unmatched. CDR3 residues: CSVEWRQGAHQKTQYF. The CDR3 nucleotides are TGCAGCGTTGAATGGAGGCAGGGGGCGCACCAGAAGACCCAGTACTTC.

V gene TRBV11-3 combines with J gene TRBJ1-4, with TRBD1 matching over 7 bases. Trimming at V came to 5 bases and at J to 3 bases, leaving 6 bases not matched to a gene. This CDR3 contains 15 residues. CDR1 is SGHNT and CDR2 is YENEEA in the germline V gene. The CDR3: CASSLRQGPNEKLFF. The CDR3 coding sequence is TGTGCCAGCAGCCTACGACAGGGCCCTAATGAAAAACTGTTTTTT.

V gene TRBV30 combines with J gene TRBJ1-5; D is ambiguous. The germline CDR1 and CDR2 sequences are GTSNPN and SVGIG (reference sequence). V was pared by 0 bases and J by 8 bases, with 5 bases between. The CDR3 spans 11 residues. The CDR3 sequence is CAWSVSEPQHF. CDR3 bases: TGTGCCTGGAGTGTATCGGAGCCCCAGCATTTT.

The CDR3 reads CASSPVLAGVYEQYF. For the CDR3, the DNA is TGTGCCAGCAGCCCAGTACTAGCGGGAGTTTACGAGCAGTACTTC. The rearrangement joins TRBV7-8 to TRBJ2-7; TRBD2 matches at 11 bases. Germline trimming cut 5 bases from V and 4 bases from J; bases unmatched to any gene: 7. The CDR3 spans 15 residues. Germline assignment: CDR1 SGHVS and CDR2 FQNEAQ.

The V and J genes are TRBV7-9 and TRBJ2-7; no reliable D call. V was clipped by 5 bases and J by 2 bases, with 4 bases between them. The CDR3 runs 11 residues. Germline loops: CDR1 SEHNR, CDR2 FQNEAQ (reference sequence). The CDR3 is CASSPTYEQYF. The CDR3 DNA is TGTGCCAGCAGCCCTACCTACGAGCAGTACTTC.

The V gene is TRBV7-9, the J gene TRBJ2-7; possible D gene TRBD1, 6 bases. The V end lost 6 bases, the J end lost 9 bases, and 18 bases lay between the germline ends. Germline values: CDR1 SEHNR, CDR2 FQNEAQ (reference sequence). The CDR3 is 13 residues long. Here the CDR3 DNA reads TGTGCCAGCAGTCGCCCCTCAGGGGTGTTGCAGTACTTC. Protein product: CASSRPSGVLQYF.

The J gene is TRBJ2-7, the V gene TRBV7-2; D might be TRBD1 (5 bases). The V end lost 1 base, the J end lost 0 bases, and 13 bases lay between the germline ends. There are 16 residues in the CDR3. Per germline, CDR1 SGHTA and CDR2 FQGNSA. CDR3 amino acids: CASSLVRGYRSYEQYF. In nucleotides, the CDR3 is TGTGCCAGCAGCTTAGTTAGGGGCTACCGCTCCTACGAGCAGTACTTC.

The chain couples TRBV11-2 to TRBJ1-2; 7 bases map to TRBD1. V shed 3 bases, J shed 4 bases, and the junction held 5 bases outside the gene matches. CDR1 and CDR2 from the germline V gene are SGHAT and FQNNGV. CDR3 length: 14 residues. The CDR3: CASSLTGKGYGYTF. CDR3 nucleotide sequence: TGTGCCAGCAGCTTGACAGGGAAGGGCTATGGCTACACCTTC.

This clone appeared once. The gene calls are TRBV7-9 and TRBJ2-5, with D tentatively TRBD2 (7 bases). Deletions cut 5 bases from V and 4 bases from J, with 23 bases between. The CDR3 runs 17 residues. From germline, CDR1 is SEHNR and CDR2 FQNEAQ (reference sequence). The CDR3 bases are TGTGCCAGCAGCCCCCATGGGGGGCGGAGGGGGGGAGAGACCCAGTACTTC. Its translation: CASSPHGGRRGGETQYF.

CDR3 sequence reads: CASRNRDLSYEQYF. The CDR3 DNA reads as TGTGCCAGCAGGAACCGGGACTTAAGTTACGAGCAGTACTTC. V is TRBV2 and J is TRBJ2-7, with D possibly matching TRBD2 (6 bases). Germline CDR1 SNHLY, CDR2 FYNNEI. The ends were cut back, 6 bases at V and 4 bases at J, with 16 bases in the middle. The CDR3 totals 14 residues.

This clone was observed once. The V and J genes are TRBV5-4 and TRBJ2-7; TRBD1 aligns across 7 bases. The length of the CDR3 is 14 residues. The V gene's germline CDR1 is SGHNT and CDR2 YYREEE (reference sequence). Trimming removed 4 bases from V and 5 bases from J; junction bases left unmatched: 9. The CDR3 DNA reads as TGTGCCAGCAGCAGGCCGACAGGACAGGACGAGCAGTACTTC. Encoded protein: CASSRPTGQDEQYF.

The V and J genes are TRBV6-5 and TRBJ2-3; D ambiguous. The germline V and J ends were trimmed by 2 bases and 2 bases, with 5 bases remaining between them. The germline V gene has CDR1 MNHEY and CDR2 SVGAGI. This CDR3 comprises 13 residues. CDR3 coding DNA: TGTGCCAGCAGTTACATAAACACAGATACGCAGTATTTT. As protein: CASSYINTDTQYF.

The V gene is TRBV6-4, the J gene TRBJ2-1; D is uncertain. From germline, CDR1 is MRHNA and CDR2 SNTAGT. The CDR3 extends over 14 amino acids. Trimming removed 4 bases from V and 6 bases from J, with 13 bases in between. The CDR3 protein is CASSVDGGANEQFF. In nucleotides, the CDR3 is TGTGCCAGCAGTGTCGACGGCGGAGCCAATGAGCAGTTCTTC.

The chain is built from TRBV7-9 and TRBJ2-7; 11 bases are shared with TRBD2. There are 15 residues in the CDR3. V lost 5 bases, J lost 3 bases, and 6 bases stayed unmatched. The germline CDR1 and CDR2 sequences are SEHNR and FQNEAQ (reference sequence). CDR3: CASSPLAGGNYEQYF. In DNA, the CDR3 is TGTGCCAGCAGCCCTTTAGCGGGAGGGAACTACGAGCAGTACTTC.

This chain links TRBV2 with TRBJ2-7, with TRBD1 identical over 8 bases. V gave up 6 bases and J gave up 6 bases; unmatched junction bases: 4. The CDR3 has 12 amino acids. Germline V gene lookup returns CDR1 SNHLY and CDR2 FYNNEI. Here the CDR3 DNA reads TGTGCCAGCAGCGCACAGGGGGTCGAGCAGTACTTC. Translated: CASSAQGVEQYF.

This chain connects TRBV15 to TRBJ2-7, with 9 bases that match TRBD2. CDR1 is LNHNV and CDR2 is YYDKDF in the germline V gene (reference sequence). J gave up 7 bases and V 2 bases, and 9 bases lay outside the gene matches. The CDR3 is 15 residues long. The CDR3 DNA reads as TGTGCCACCAGCAGACTGCCGGGACTAGCCCTTGAGCAGTACTTC. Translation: CATSRLPGLALEQYF.

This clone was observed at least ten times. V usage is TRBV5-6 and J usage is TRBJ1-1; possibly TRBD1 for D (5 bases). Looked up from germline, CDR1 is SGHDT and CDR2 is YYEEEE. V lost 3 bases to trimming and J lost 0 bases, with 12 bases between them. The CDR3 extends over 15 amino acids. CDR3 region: CASSSPTDLNTEAFF. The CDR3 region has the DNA TGTGCCAGCAGCTCCCCGACAGATTTGAACACTGAAGCTTTCTTT.

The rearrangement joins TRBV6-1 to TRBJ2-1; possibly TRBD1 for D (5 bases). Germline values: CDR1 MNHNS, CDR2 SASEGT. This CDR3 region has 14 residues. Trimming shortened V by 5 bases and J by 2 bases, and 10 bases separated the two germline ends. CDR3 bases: TGTGCCAGCAGTACAGGACCTACCTACAATGAGCAGTTCTTC. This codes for CASSTGPTYNEQFF.

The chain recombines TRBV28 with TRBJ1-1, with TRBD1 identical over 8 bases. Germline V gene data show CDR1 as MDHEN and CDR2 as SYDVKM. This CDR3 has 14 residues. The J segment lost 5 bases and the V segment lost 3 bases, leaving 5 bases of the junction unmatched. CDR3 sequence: CASSFIRGLTEAFF. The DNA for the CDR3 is TGTGCCAGCAGTTTCATCAGGGGGCTTACTGAAGCTTTCTTT.